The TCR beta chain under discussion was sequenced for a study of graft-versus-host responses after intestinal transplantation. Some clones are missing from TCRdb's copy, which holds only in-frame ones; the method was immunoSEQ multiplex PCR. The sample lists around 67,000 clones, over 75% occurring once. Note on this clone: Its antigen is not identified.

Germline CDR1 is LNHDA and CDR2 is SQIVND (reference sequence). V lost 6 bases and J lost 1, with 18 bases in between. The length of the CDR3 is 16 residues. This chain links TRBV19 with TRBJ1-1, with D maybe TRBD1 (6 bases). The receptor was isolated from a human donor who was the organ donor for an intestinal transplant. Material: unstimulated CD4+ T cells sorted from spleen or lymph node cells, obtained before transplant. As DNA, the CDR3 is TGTGCCAGTAGCCGGCGAGGGGGTCTTGGGAACACTGAAGCTTTCTTT. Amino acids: CASSRRGGLGNTEAFF.